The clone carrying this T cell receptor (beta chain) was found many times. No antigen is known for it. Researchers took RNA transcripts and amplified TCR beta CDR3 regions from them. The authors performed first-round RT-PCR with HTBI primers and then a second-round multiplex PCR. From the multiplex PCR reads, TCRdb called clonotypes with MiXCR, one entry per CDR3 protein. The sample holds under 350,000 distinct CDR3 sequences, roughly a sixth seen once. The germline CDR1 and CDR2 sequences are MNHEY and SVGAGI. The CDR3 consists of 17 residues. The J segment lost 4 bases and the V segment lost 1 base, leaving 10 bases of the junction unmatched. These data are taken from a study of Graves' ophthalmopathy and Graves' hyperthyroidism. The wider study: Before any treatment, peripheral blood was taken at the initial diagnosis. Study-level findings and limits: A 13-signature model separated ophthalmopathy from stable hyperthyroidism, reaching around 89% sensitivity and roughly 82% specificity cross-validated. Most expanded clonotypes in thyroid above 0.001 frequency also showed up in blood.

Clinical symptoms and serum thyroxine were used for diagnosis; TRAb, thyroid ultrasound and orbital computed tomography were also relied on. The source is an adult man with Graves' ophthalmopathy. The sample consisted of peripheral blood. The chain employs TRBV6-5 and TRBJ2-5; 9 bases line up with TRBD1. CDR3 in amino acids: CASSYLGQGVNRETQYF. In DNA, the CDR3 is TGTGCCAGCAGTTACTTGGGACAGGGTGTTAATCGAGAGACCCAGTACTTC.